Shown below are 19 T cell receptor beta chains from a single sample sequenced in a study of quantifying T cell responses using KT2 cells. In the study overall: Reverse transcription used primers in the TCR alpha and beta constant regions.

Each cDNA got a UMI-containing oligo ligated at its 3' end. An equimolar mix of RC1.1 and RC1.2 primed the beta chain across TRBC1 and TRBC2. MiXCR, run by TCRdb on the UMI-ligation and nested PCR reads, gives a single entry per CDR3 protein. The table records over 35,000 distinct CDR3 sequences, 17% of them present only once. The specimen was PBMCs spiked with cells of the T cell clone KT2. The origin of the receptors is a human donor.

As to this clonotype: One end of the junction does not line up with germline, which may come from a read error. The CDR3 DNA sequence: TGTGCCAACAGCTTAGTGAACAGCCGGGACTCCACCTACGAGCAGTACTTC. This sequence encodes CANSLVNSRDSTYEQYF. The chain recombines TRBV7-9 with TRBJ2-7, with D possibly being TRBD2 (6 bases). The CDR3 totals 17 residues. The germline V gene encodes CDR1 SEHNR and CDR2 FQNEAQ (reference sequence).

This clonotype was counted between two and nine times. V is TRBV2 and J is TRBJ2-1; D is unclear. CDR3 length: 14 amino acids. With 10 bases removed from V and 5 bases from J, the gap between germline ends came to 18 bases. Germline lookup yields CDR1 SNHLY and CDR2 FYNNEI. The CDR3 DNA reads as TGTGCCATCCTGTTCAGCTCCTACGACAATGAGCAGTTCTTC. It codes for CAILFSSYDNEQFF.

V gene TRBV7-3 combines with J gene TRBJ1-1, with 8 positions matching TRBD1. Trimming removed 5 bases from V and 4 bases from J; junction bases left unmatched: 3. CDR1 is SGHTA and CDR2 is FQGTGA in the germline V gene. CDR3 length: 13 amino acids. DNA for the CDR3: TGTGCCAGCAGCGCAGGGGGCACCACTGAAGCTTTCTTT. Amino acids: CASSAGGTTEAFF.

This chain uses TRBV5-5 with TRBJ1-6, with D tentatively TRBD1 (6 bases). Trimming pared 4 bases from V and 5 bases from J, leaving 16 bases between. CDR1 is SGHKS, CDR2 YYEKEE, per germline (reference sequence). This CDR3 has 16 residues. The CDR3 DNA follows: TGTGCCAGCAGCCCAAGTATCGCAGGGGATAATTCACCCCTCCACTTT. Protein sequence: CASSPSIAGDNSPLHF.

The rearrangement joins TRBV20-1 to TRBJ2-1, with 7 bases matching TRBD1. Germline trimming cut 2 bases from V and 3 bases from J; bases unmatched to any gene: 1. CDR1 and CDR2 (germline): DFQATT, SNEGSKA (reference sequence). The CDR3 spans 13 residues. The CDR3: CSARRDSYNEQFF. CDR3 sequence (DNA): TGCAGTGCTAGAAGGGACAGCTACAATGAGCAGTTCTTC.

This clonotype was counted a single time. The chain links TRBV7-8 to TRBJ2-1; D remains ambiguous. CDR1 SGHVS and CDR2 FQNEAQ come from the germline V gene. The CDR3 totals 15 residues. V gave up 2 bases and J gave up 2 bases, with 10 bases separating them. The CDR3 nucleotides are TGTGCCAGCAGCTTATTGAATGGGGCCTACAATGAGCAGTTCTTC. This encodes CASSLLNGAYNEQFF.

The chain uses TRBV23-1 and TRBJ2-5; 8 bases align to TRBD1. TRBV23-1 is labeled an ORF, and its function is uncertain. The CDR3 covers 13 residues. V shed 8 bases and J 4 bases; nucleotides not matched to a gene: 6. CDR3: CASPLRGRETQYF. The DNA for the CDR3 is TGCGCCAGCCCCCTCAGGGGGCGAGAGACCCAGTACTTC.

A few counts support this clonotype. This rearrangement joins TRBV6-4 to TRBJ2-2, with a weak D call TRBD2 (5 bases). The CDR3 spans 14 residues. With 4 bases removed from V and 3 bases from J, the gap between germline ends came to 9 bases. The germline V gene encodes CDR1 MRHNA and CDR2 SNTAGT. CDR3 DNA sequence: TGTGCCAGCAGTGGAGGGAAAGACACCGGGGAGCTGTTTTTT. It is translated as CASSGGKDTGELFF.

The chain has TRBV12-3 or TRBV12-4 and TRBJ1-4; the D gene is possibly TRBD1 (6 bases). There are 15 residues in the CDR3. The V end was cut by 6 bases, the J end by 7 bases, with 18 bases between. The chain's CDR3 is CASSQRGGAGEKLFF. CDR3 nucleotide sequence: TGTGCCAGCAGCCAGAGGGGGGGCGCAGGTGAAAAACTGTTTTTT.

This clonotype came up a few times. The gene calls are TRBV6-2 or TRBV6-3 and TRBJ2-7; TRBD2 is a possible D gene (6 bases). There are 14 residues in the CDR3. CDR1 is MNHEY and CDR2 is SVGEGT in the germline V gene. Between the trimmed V and J ends, which lost 9 bases and 0 bases, there was a span of 15 bases. The CDR3 region has the DNA TGTGCCAGTGGGATTCGGGGGTTCTCCTACGAGCAGTACTTC. Protein sequence: CASGIRGFSYEQYF.

The rearrangement joins TRBV2 to TRBJ2-7; TRBD1 agrees at 7 bases. CDR3 length: 14 amino acids. J gave up 3 bases and V 4 bases, and 6 bases lay outside the gene matches. Looked up from germline, CDR1 is SNHLY and CDR2 is FYNNEI. CDR3 in amino acids: CASSGDRENYEQYF. DNA for the CDR3: TGTGCCAGCAGTGGCGACAGGGAAAACTACGAGCAGTACTTC.

The chain employs TRBV5-4 and TRBJ2-7; tentatively, D is TRBD2 (6 bases). The V end lost 3 bases, the J end lost 8 bases, and 15 bases lay between the germline ends. The germline V gene has CDR1 SGHNT and CDR2 YYREEE (reference sequence). The CDR3 is 13 amino acids. The CDR3 region is CASSSGTPGKQYF. CDR3 nucleotides: TGTGCCAGCAGCTCCGGGACTCCGGGCAAGCAGTACTTC.

This clonotype was seen only a few times. This chain joins TRBV12-3 or TRBV12-4 and TRBJ2-7; the match to TRBD1 covers 8 bases. V lost 6 bases, J lost 5 bases, and 12 bases stayed unmatched. The CDR3 extends over 15 amino acids. The chain's CDR3 is CASRRTGTGRNEQYF. DNA for the CDR3: TGTGCCAGCAGACGAACCGGGACAGGTAGGAACGAGCAGTACTTC.

This clonotype was counted many times. J is TRBJ1-5 and V is TRBV7-2; D gene unclear. In germline, CDR1 is SGHTA, CDR2 FQGNSA. Trimming removed 1 base at V and 4 bases at J, with 14 bases between. The CDR3 has 16 residues. This CDR3 reads CASSLVGASGNQPQHF. As DNA, the CDR3 is TGTGCCAGCAGCTTAGTTGGAGCCTCTGGGAATCAGCCCCAGCATTTT. The whole variable domain, remainder taken from reference TRBV7-2 and TRBJ1-5, is GAGVSQSPSNKVTEKGKDVELRCDPISGHTALYWYRQSLGQGLEFLIYFQGNSAPDKSGLPSDRFSAERTGGSVSTLTIQRTQQEDSAVYLCASSLVGASGNQPQHFGDGTRLSIL.

This clonotype occurred many times. V usage is TRBV6-5 and J usage is TRBJ1-2; 8 positions agree with TRBD1. Trimming at V came to 6 bases and at J to 8 bases, leaving 2 bases not matched to a gene. Germline assignment: CDR1 MNHEY and CDR2 SVGAGI. This CDR3 has 11 amino acids. The CDR3 bases are TGTGCCAGCAGACAGGGGGAAGGCTACACCTTC. Amino acids: CASRQGEGYTF.

This clonotype has only a few counts. The chain couples TRBV4-1 to TRBJ2-3; possibly TRBD2 for D (6 bases). CDR1 and CDR2 (germline): MGHRA, YSYEKL. With 4 bases removed from V and 0 bases from J, the gap between germline ends came to 11 bases. The CDR3 covers 15 residues. The CDR3 reads CASSRSGSSTDTQYF. The CDR3 nucleotides are TGCGCCAGCAGCCGTAGCGGATCTAGCACAGATACGCAGTATTTT.

This clonotype has a handful of counts. CDR3 coding DNA: TGTGCCAGCAGTGAATATGGGTCGGCTGAAGCTTTCTTT. Translation: CASSEYGSAEAFF. The chain recombines TRBV2 with TRBJ1-1; D ambiguous. Germline assignment: CDR1 SNHLY and CDR2 FYNNEI. V lost 2 bases and J 6 bases, leaving 10 bases between the germline ends. This CDR3 is built from 13 residues.

This clonotype was seen a handful of times. DNA of the CDR3: TGTGCCATCAGTGATACTAACTCCGGTCAGCCCCAGCATTTT. It codes for CAISDTNSGQPQHF. The chain employs TRBV10-3 and TRBJ1-5; D is undetermined. V dropped 3 bases and J dropped 6 bases, with 12 bases sitting between them. The CDR3 contains 14 residues. Germline lookup yields CDR1 ENHRY and CDR2 SYGVKD.

Details on this clonotype: No conserved phenylalanine or tryptophan ends this CDR3, so it is likely a read error. This rearrangement joins TRBV20-1 to TRBJ2-2, with 7 nucleotides matching TRBD1. CDR1 and CDR2 (germline): DFQATT, SNEGSKA (reference sequence). Trimming removed 1 base from V and 5 bases from J; junction bases left unmatched: 10. The CDR3 is 16 amino acids. DNA of the CDR3: TGCAGTGCTAGAGGGACCCTGACAGGGAAAACCGGGGAGCTGTTTTCT. Translating gives CSARGTLTGKTGELFS.